This is a list of T cell receptor beta chains from one sample in a study of cytomegalovirus exposure and HLA in healthy donors. Sequenced by immunoSEQ multiplex PCR; TCRdb stores in-frame clones only, minus some. The data hold 240,000 or so clones, with roughly four fifths observed a single time. Sequenced sample: PBMCs. The receptors were sampled from a woman aged 55 to 70 in good health and CMV-seropositive. The CDR3 runs from the conserved cysteine through the conserved F or W. The D gene is left open where the match is weak. Clone size appears in some rows only: once, few, many, or a class for an expanded clone.

d_gene	v_gene	j_gene	abundance	CDR3nt	CDR3aa
TRBD1	TRBV5-1	TRBJ1-2	-	TGCGCCAGCAGCTTGGACGGGACAGGGGCTTATGGCTACACCTTC	CASSLDGTGAYGYTF
-	TRBV6-5	TRBJ2-3	-	TGTGCCAGCAGTAGTGGCCTGGCGCAGTATTTT	CASSSGLAQYF
TRBD2	TRBV27	TRBJ2-7	few	TGTGCCAGCAGCCTAGCGGGAGCTCGGGGGTCCTACGAGCAGTACTTC	CASSLAGARGSYEQYF
TRBD1	TRBV6-5	TRBJ2-7	-	TGTGCCAGCAGTAGACAGGGGGGGCCATACGAGCAGTACTTC	CASSRQGGPYEQYF
TRBD1	TRBV18	TRBJ1-1	-	TGTGCCAGCTCAGCCGGGACAGCGAACACTGAAGCTTTCTTT	CASSAGTANTEAFF
-	TRBV11-2	TRBJ2-7	-	TGTGCCAGCAGCTTAGTATTCTCCCTCGAGCAGTACTTC	CASSLVFSLEQYF
TRBD2	TRBV27	TRBJ2-5	-	TGTGCCAGCAGTTTAGTAGCGGGAGTGGCAGAGACCCAGTACTTC	CASSLVAGVAETQYF
-	TRBV29-1	TRBJ2-6	-	TGCAGCGCTGAGCTATCTGGGGCCAACGTCCTGACTTTC	CSAELSGANVLTF
TRBD2	TRBV7-9	TRBJ2-7	-	TGTGCCAGCAGCTTAGGAAGTGTAGCGGGAGTTGACTCCGAGCAGTACTTC	CASSLGSVAGVDSEQYF
-	TRBV5-4	TRBJ2-2	-	TGTGCCAGCAGCTTGCGTAGGGGAGGCACCGGGGAGCTGTTTTTT	CASSLRRGGTGELFF
-	TRBV5-6	TRBJ2-2	-	TGTGCCAGCAGAGGACGGAGGACCGGGGAGCTGTTTTTT	CASRGRRTGELFF
-	TRBV4-1	TRBJ2-6	-	TGCGCCAGCAGCCAAGATTCAACTGGGGCCAACGTCCTGACTTTC	CASSQDSTGANVLTF
-	TRBV19	TRBJ1-1	-	TGTGCCAGTAGTATAGTCAAGAACACTGAAGCTTTCTTT	CASSIVKNTEAFF
-	TRBV4-1	TRBJ2-7	-	TGCGCCAGCAGCTACACGACCCGGGACTCATACTACGAGCAGTACTTC	CASSYTTRDSYYEQYF
-	TRBV19	TRBJ2-1	-	TGTGCCAGTAGTATAAGGCGGGCTCCCATCTATGAGCAGTTCTTC	CASSIRRAPIYEQFF
-	TRBV10-1	TRBJ1-4	-	TGCGCCAGCAGTTTCGACAGGCCACCTGAAAAACTGTTTTTT	CASSFDRPPEKLFF
-	TRBV12-5	TRBJ1-1	-	TGTGCTAGTGGTTTTGGAGATGAAGCTTTCTTT	CASGFGDEAFF
TRBD2	TRBV9	TRBJ2-7	few	TGTGCCAGCAGCCCTCGGGTAGCGGGAGGCGAGCAGTACTTC	CASSPRVAGGEQYF
-	TRBV2	TRBJ1-2	-	TGTGCCAGCAGTGACGGGAAGGGGGGGAACTATGGCTACACCTTC	CASSDGKGGNYGYTF
TRBD2	TRBV2	TRBJ2-5	-	TGTGCCAGCATAGAAGGGGCGGGGGTACCACCCCTGACCCAGTACTTC	CASIEGAGVPPLTQYF
-	TRBV6-6	TRBJ1-1	-	TGTGCCAGCAGTCCGGGACATAGGGTAGTTGAAGCTTTCTTT	CASSPGHRVVEAFF
-	TRBV5-1	TRBJ2-5	-	TGCGCCAGCAGCTCGCTCCCAGGTCTGTCTGGAGAGACCCAGTACTTC	CASSSLPGLSGETQYF
TRBD1	TRBV30	TRBJ2-2	-	TGTGCCTGGGCCCTTTATAACAGGGGGAACACCGGGGAGCTGTTTTTT	CAWALYNRGNTGELFF
-	TRBV27	TRBJ2-1	-	TGTGCCAGCAACGTTGAGAGGGGGTACAATGAGCAGTTCTTC	CASNVERGYNEQFF
-	TRBV27	TRBJ2-7	-	TGTGCCAGCAGTTCCGCAGGGGAGCAGTACTTC	CASSSAGEQYF
TRBD1	TRBV2	TRBJ1-4	-	TGTGCCAGCACTAGGGGACAGGGGAGCGGTGAAAAACTGTTTTTT	CASTRGQGSGEKLFF
-	TRBV6-5	TRBJ1-3	-	TGTGCCAGCAGTTACGGGGGGTCTCCTGGAAACACCATATATTTT	CASSYGGSPGNTIYF
TRBD2	TRBV5-1	TRBJ2-2	-	TGCGCCAGCAGCTTGGTCTCCGCGGGAGTAGGCACCGGGGAGCTGTTTTTT	CASSLVSAGVGTGELFF
-	TRBV19	TRBJ1-2	once	TGTGCCAGTAGTAGAACCGGGACACCGTCCTATGGCTACACCTTC	CASSRTGTPSYGYTF
TRBD1	TRBV25-1	TRBJ1-4	-	TGTGCCAGCAGTGAAAGGGGGCCGGGACAGGGTGAAAAACTGTTTTTT	CASSERGPGQGEKLFF
-	TRBV16	TRBJ2-7	-	TGTGCCAGCAGCCCCTCTCCCAGGACTCCCTACGAGCAGTACTTC	CASSPSPRTPYEQYF
TRBD2	TRBV9	TRBJ2-3	-	TGTGCCAGCAGCGTAGGCCTAGCGGGAGTAGGTACGCAGTATTTT	CASSVGLAGVGTQYF
TRBD2	TRBV27	TRBJ2-1	-	TGTGCCAGCAGTTTCAGTCTAGCGGCTAACAATGAGCAGTTCTTC	CASSFSLAANNEQFF
-	TRBV4-1	TRBJ1-1	-	TGCGCCAGCAGCCAAGGGGGGGTTTGGACTGAAGCTTTCTTT	CASSQGGVWTEAFF
-	TRBV7-2	TRBJ2-1	-	TGTGCCAGCAGCTCCGCGTTTGGGCCATACAATGAGCAGTTCTTC	CASSSAFGPYNEQFF
TRBD1	TRBV4-2	TRBJ2-7	-	TGTGCCAGCAGCCAAGTTTTCGAAGGGACAGGGAGAAAGTACGAGCAGTACTTC	CASSQVFEGTGRKYEQYF
-	TRBV12-5	TRBJ2-1	-	TGTGCTAGTGGCACTGGGAGGATTGAGCAGTTCTTC	CASGTGRIEQFF
TRBD2	TRBV6-1	TRBJ2-4	once	TGTGCCAGCAGCCCCCGAGCGGGAGACATTCAGTACTTC	CASSPRAGDIQYF
TRBD1	TRBV19	TRBJ1-3	-	TGTGCCAGTAGCCCTGGACAGGGAGACACCATATATTTT	CASSPGQGDTIYF
-	TRBV5-1	TRBJ2-1	-	TGCGCCAGCAGCTTGGGGTCCCTAAACTCCTACAATGAGCAGTTCTTC	CASSLGSLNSYNEQFF
-	TRBV9	TRBJ2-6	-	TGTGCCAGCAGCCCGAGAACAGGGAGCGGGGCCAACGTCCTGACTTTC	CASSPRTGSGANVLTF
-	TRBV5-4	TRBJ1-2	-	TGTGCCAGCAGCATGTCCGGGACACCTCAATACTATGGCTACACCTTC	CASSMSGTPQYYGYTF
-	TRBV10-1	TRBJ1-2	-	TGCGCCAGCAGTGAGACGGCTAACTATGGCTACACCTTC	CASSETANYGYTF
-	TRBV11-3	TRBJ2-7	few	TGTGCCAGCAGCTTAGATGCAGGGGACAACGAGCAGTACTTC	CASSLDAGDNEQYF
-	TRBV5-4	TRBJ2-7	once	TGTGCCAGCAGCTCGGGACTGGCCGGGTTGGGGGACGAGCAGTACTTC	CASSSGLAGLGDEQYF
-	TRBV6-5	TRBJ2-3	once	TGTGCCAGCAGTTACAGGGGGTCAGATACGCAGTATTTT	CASSYRGSDTQYF
-	TRBV25-1	TRBJ2-2	-	TGTGCCAGCAGAAAGGAGTTAACCGGGGAGCTGTTTTTT	CASRKELTGELFF
-	TRBV29-1	TRBJ2-7	-	TGCAGCGTTGTCGGTCTCTTGACTTACGAGCAGTACTTC	CSVVGLLTYEQYF
TRBD1	TRBV5-4	TRBJ1-1	-	TGTGCCAGCAGCTTGCCAGGGGGAAACACTGAAGCTTTCTTT	CASSLPGGNTEAFF
-	TRBV27	TRBJ2-2	once	TGTGCCAGCAGTATGAGACACAGAGAGACCGGGGAGCTGTTTTTT	CASSMRHRETGELFF
-	TRBV18	TRBJ2-1	-	TGTGCCAGCTCACCAATCGGGAGTGGTGAGCAGTTCTTC	CASSPIGSGEQFF
-	TRBV7-3	TRBJ2-5	few	TGTGCCAGCAACCAAACAGGGCCAATAACAGAGACCCAGTACTTC	CASNQTGPITETQYF
TRBD2	TRBV5-1	TRBJ2-5	once	TGCGCCAGCAGCTTGGGGACTAGCAACCCCGAGACCCAGTACTTC	CASSLGTSNPETQYF
-	TRBV19	TRBJ1-1	-	TGTGCCAGTAAAAGGGGGGGCTCTTCTGAAGCTTTCTTT	CASKRGGSSEAFF
-	TRBV2	TRBJ2-3	-	TGTGCCAGCAGTGCAGGGATCAGGGTAGATACGCAGTATTTT	CASSAGIRVDTQYF
-	TRBV18	TRBJ2-4	-	TGTGCCAGCTCACTCGGAGGTAACATTCAGTACTTC	CASSLGGNIQYF
TRBD2	TRBV29-1	TRBJ2-5	-	TGCAGCGGCTGGACTAGCGGTCCCCTCTGGGGGGAGACCCAGTACTTC	CSGWTSGPLWGETQYF
-	TRBV6-6	TRBJ2-7	-	TGTGCCAGCAGTTATCCACCAGACTCCTACGAGCAGTACTTC	CASSYPPDSYEQYF
TRBD2	TRBV7-9	TRBJ2-7	-	TGTGCCAGCAGCTTAGCTAGCGGGAGCTTCGCGCAGTACTTC	CASSLASGSFAQYF